The 32 T cell receptor beta chains reported below all come from one sample, sequenced in a study of vaccination effects on CD4 cells after COVID-19 (dated by TCRdb to between 2022 and 2023). In the ViraFEST assay, PBMC were stimulated with viral peptide pools, and antigen-specific CD4+ T cell clonotypes were then identified by expansion using TCR sequencing. After around eleven days of culture, CD4+ T cells were isolated with the EasySep CD4+ T cell isolation kit. Convalescent patients had PCR-confirmed SARS-CoV-2 infection between March and December 2020, before Alpha, Beta and Delta variants emerged in the United States. Antigens for these TCRs are unknown. The method behind the library was the immunoSEQ multiplex PCR assay. Not all clones reach the TCRdb copy of this immuneACCESS table, which keeps in-frame sequences only. Checked studies attribute under half of the gap to unresolved V genes and leave the rest unexplained. This sample holds 63,000 or so clones; over 60% were observed only once. The ten largest clones capture less than 5.5% of the sample.

The material was CD4+ T cells from PBMCs cultured with HIV peptides, obtained before COVID-19 vaccination. The sample's cell subset or site label, decoded: HIV-1 Nef peptide pool negative control/reference culture. These receptor sequences come from a human donor who had a prior SARS-CoV-2 infection.

The rearrangement joins TRBV28 to TRBJ2-5, with a tentative D call TRBD1 (6 bases). Germline V gives CDR1 MDHEN, CDR2 SYDVKM. Trimming left V 4 bases short and J 4 bases short, with 13 bases between. The CDR3 has 14 residues. The CDR3 nucleotides read TGTGCCAGCAGTTCCCCGGGACATGGAGAGACCCAGTACTTC. Translated: CASSSPGHGETQYF.

The chain combines TRBV11-2 with TRBJ1-2; 9 bases are shared with TRBD1. CDR1 is SGHAT, CDR2 FQNNGV, per germline. J lost 6 bases, V lost 1 base, and 6 bases had no gene match. The CDR3 has 15 residues. The CDR3 DNA reads TGTGCCAGCAGCTTAGGTTGGGACAGGGTTGATGGCTACACCTTC. Encoded protein: CASSLGWDRVDGYTF.

This sequence joins TRBV5-1 and TRBJ2-7, with no clear D. This CDR3 contains 15 residues. V lost 0 bases and J lost 0, with 10 bases in between. Germline lookup yields CDR1 SGHRS and CDR2 YFSETQ. CDR3: CASSLGHSASYEQYF. The CDR3 DNA reads TGCGCCAGCAGCTTGGGGCACTCAGCCTCCTACGAGCAGTACTTC.

This clone came up a few times. The V call is TRBV6-5, the J call TRBJ1-1; D is possibly TRBD1 (6 bases). The V end lost 5 bases, the J end lost 2 bases, and 12 bases lay between the germline ends. The CDR3 contains 14 residues. Germline lookup yields CDR1 MNHEY and CDR2 SVGAGI. Here the CDR3 DNA reads TGTGCCAGCAGTCCCCGCGGGGGCAACACTGAAGCTTTCTTT. Its translation: CASSPRGGNTEAFF.

This clone was recorded many times. The V and J genes are TRBV29-1 and TRBJ2-3, with TRBD2 as a possible D gene (6 bases). This CDR3 region has 13 residues. The germline gives CDR1 SQVTM, CDR2 ANQGSEA. V lost 7 bases and J lost 5, with 16 bases in between. The CDR3 is CSGDSGGVDTQYF. CDR3 bases: TGCAGCGGAGATAGCGGAGGGGTAGATACGCAGTATTTT.

The CDR3 sequence: CASSLRKTDEQFF. The CDR3, as DNA: TGTGCCAGCAGTTTACGGAAGACGGATGAGCAGTTCTTC. The chain recombines TRBV12-3 or TRBV12-4 with TRBJ2-1; no reliable D call. Trimming pared 2 bases from V and 8 bases from J, leaving 10 bases between. This CDR3 is 13 amino acids long.

This sequence joins TRBV12-3 or TRBV12-4 and TRBJ1-6; TRBD1 might be the D (6 bases). The CDR3 spans 13 residues. The V and J ends lost 2 bases and 7 bases respectively, with 6 bases between them. The CDR3 DNA is TGTGCCAGCAGTTTACAGGGGAATTCACCCCTCCACTTT. Translated, it gives CASSLQGNSPLHF.

The gene calls are TRBV7-2 and TRBJ1-6, with D perhaps TRBD1 (6 bases). The CDR3 is 15 amino acids. V dropped 5 bases and J dropped 5 bases, with 13 bases sitting between them. The V gene's germline CDR1 is SGHTA and CDR2 FQGNSA. The chain's CDR3 is CASSTRQADNSPLHF. CDR3 sequence (DNA): TGTGCCAGCAGCACGCGACAGGCTGATAATTCACCCCTCCACTTT.

The V and J genes are TRBV10-3 and TRBJ1-1; D perhaps matches TRBD1 (6 bases). The CDR3 is made up of 18 amino acids. V gave up 1 base and J gave up 4 bases, with 22 bases separating them. Germline loops: CDR1 ENHRY, CDR2 SYGVKD. The CDR3 is CAISEFMSGGSEITEAFF. In nucleotides, the CDR3 is TGTGCCATCAGTGAGTTCATGTCGGGGGGCTCGGAGATCACTGAAGCTTTCTTT.

This clone was observed a handful of times. The CDR3 DNA reads as TGCGCCAGCAGCCAAGATAGAGAAAACATTCAGTACTTC. It is translated as CASSQDRENIQYF. The chain uses TRBV4-1 and TRBJ2-4; D is ambiguous. CDR1 and CDR2 (germline): MGHRA, YSYEKL. CDR3 length equals 13 residues. V was cut by 0 bases and J by 5 bases, with 5 bases left in between.

The rearrangement joins TRBV6-6 to TRBJ2-1; 7 bases match TRBD2. Trimming at V came to 6 bases and at J to 5 bases, leaving 4 bases not matched to a gene. The CDR3 totals 13 residues. Per the germline V gene, CDR1 is MNHNY and CDR2 is SVGAGI (reference sequence). CDR3 sequence (DNA): TGTGCCAGCAGGCCGGGAGGAAACAATGAGCAGTTCTTC. Translating it yields CASRPGGNNEQFF.

V usage is TRBV30 and J usage is TRBJ2-1, with D hard to call. Per germline, CDR1 GTSNPN and CDR2 SVGIG (reference sequence). The CDR3 is made up of 13 amino acids. With 0 bases removed from V and 3 bases from J, the gap between germline ends came to 6 bases. In DNA form, the CDR3 reads TGTGCCTGGAGTGTCGGAAGCTACAATGAGCAGTTCTTC. It translates to CAWSVGSYNEQFF.

The chain combines TRBV3-1 (or the pseudogene TRBV3-2) with TRBJ1-4, with 8 nucleotides matching TRBD1. After removal of 4 bases from V and 11 bases from J, the junction contained 18 bases not matched to a gene. Germline V gene data show CDR1 as LGHDT and CDR2 as YNNKEL (reference sequence). This CDR3 has 17 amino acids. This CDR3 is CASSPQDGQGSRGKLFF. CDR3 sequence (DNA): TGTGCCAGCAGCCCGCAAGATGGACAGGGCAGTCGGGGTAAACTGTTTTTT.

The V and J genes are TRBV2 and TRBJ1-5; unclear D gene. V dropped 3 bases and J dropped 0 bases, with 9 bases sitting between them. CDR1 and CDR2 from the germline V gene are SNHLY and FYNNEI. CDR3 length: 15 amino acids. The chain's CDR3 is CASSEYRISNQPQHF. The CDR3 nucleotides are TGTGCCAGCAGTGAGTACAGAATTAGCAATCAGCCCCAGCATTTT.

The rearrangement joins TRBV4-1 to TRBJ1-4; D gene unclear. Germline V gene sequence: CDR1 MGHRA, CDR2 YSYEKL. The CDR3 is made up of 15 amino acids. V shed 3 bases and J shed 5 bases, with 13 bases lying between them. CDR3 in amino acids: CASSQETKHNEKLFF. The CDR3 bases are TGCGCCAGCAGCCAGGAGACGAAACACAATGAAAAACTGTTTTTT.

This clone was found a few times. V is TRBV7-9 and J is TRBJ2-1; 9 bases line up with TRBD2. The CDR3 spans 15 residues. V gave up 7 bases and J gave up 5 bases; unmatched junction bases: 9. Germline loops: CDR1 SEHNR, CDR2 FQNEAQ (reference sequence). CDR3 protein: CASKILLAGDNEQFF. As DNA, the CDR3 is TGTGCCAGCAAGATCCTTTTAGCGGGGGACAATGAGCAGTTCTTC.

V gene TRBV7-8 combines with J gene TRBJ2-2; 7 bases align to TRBD1. Trimming cost V 3 bases and J 1 base; bases outside gene matches: 2. Germline V CDR1 and CDR2: SGHVS, FQNEAQ. This CDR3 is built from 15 residues. The CDR3 region has the DNA TGTGCCAGCAGCTTGAGGACAGGGAACACCGGGGAGCTGTTTTTT. Its protein is CASSLRTGNTGELFF.

V and J are TRBV9 and TRBJ2-2; 7 bases fit TRBD2. In germline, CDR1 is SGDLS, CDR2 YYNGEE. Germline trimming cut 6 bases from V and 0 bases from J; bases unmatched to any gene: 14. The CDR3 consists of 18 residues. The DNA for the CDR3 is TGTGCCAGCACCAGTGGGCTAGCGGAAACAGCGAACACCGGGGAGCTGTTTTTT. Its protein is CASTSGLAETANTGELFF.

This clone occurred a few times. The gene calls are TRBV4-1 and TRBJ2-1; unclear D gene. The CDR3 spans 13 residues. Trimming stripped 4 bases from V and 7 bases from J, with 11 bases between. Germline CDR1 reads MGHRA; CDR2 reads YSYEKL. CDR3: CASSREILNEQFF. The CDR3 nucleotides read TGCGCCAGCAGCCGAGAAATACTTAATGAGCAGTTCTTC.

The chain couples TRBV5-1 to TRBJ2-5; 9 bases agree with TRBD2. The CDR3 loop spans 15 amino acids. CDR1 is SGHRS and CDR2 is YFSETQ in the germline V gene. V was pared by 6 bases and J by 2 bases, with 8 bases of the junction left unmatched. The CDR3: CASTVAGAGQETQYF. CDR3 DNA: TGCGCCAGCACCGTAGCGGGGGCCGGGCAAGAGACCCAGTACTTC.

The gene calls are TRBV7-2 and TRBJ1-2; 7 positions match TRBD1. The germline gives CDR1 SGHTA, CDR2 FQGNSA. This CDR3 contains 16 residues. Unmatched junction bases numbered 9, after V lost 1 base and J lost 4 bases. CDR3 region: CASSLGTGLLSYGYTF. In nucleotides, the CDR3 is TGTGCCAGCAGCTTAGGGACAGGACTCCTATCCTATGGCTACACCTTC.

The chain links TRBV2 to TRBJ2-1; D is possibly TRBD2 (7 bases). Per germline, CDR1 SNHLY and CDR2 FYNNEI. The CDR3 length is 17 residues. The V gene lost 4 bases and the J gene lost 4 bases, with 20 bases spanning the gap. CDR3 DNA: TGTGCCAGCAGTGCGGATCTGGGGGGGCCCGGTTACAATGAGCAGTTCTTC. Its protein is CASSADLGGPGYNEQFF.

The chain combines TRBV2 with TRBJ2-7; TRBD1 agrees at 7 bases. Looked up from germline, CDR1 is SNHLY and CDR2 is FYNNEI. The CDR3 loop spans 14 amino acids. V lost 6 bases and J lost 7; bases outside the gene matches: 12. CDR3 amino acids: CASRETQGRWEQYF. The DNA for the CDR3 is TGTGCCAGCAGAGAGACACAGGGGCGTTGGGAGCAGTACTTC.

This clone came up a few times. The V gene is TRBV10-3, the J gene TRBJ1-3; a weak D match, TRBD1 (5 bases). V lost 4 bases and J 0 bases, leaving 13 bases between the germline ends. The CDR3 length is 16 residues. Germline V gene sequence: CDR1 ENHRY, CDR2 SYGVKD. The CDR3 region is CAISVAGHFSGNTIYF. In DNA, the CDR3 is TGTGCCATCAGTGTAGCAGGACACTTCTCTGGAAACACCATATATTTT.

This chain connects TRBV11-3 to TRBJ2-1, with 11 bases fitting TRBD2. The germline V gene has CDR1 SGHNT and CDR2 YENEEA. V was clipped by 5 bases and J by 7 bases; unmatched bases: 4. The CDR3 has 14 amino acids. CDR3 in amino acids: CASSPRTSGNEQFF. In DNA, the CDR3 is TGTGCCAGCAGCCCAAGGACTAGCGGGAATGAGCAGTTCTTC.

CDR3 bases: TGTGCCAGCAGCCCTCGACAGGGAGACGTTTACGAGCAGTACTTC. Its protein product is CASSPRQGDVYEQYF. The chain has TRBV9 and TRBJ2-7; 7 nucleotides align to TRBD1. The CDR3 sequence is 15 residues long. V was pared by 4 bases and J by 4 bases, with 11 bases of the junction left unmatched. CDR1 is SGDLS and CDR2 is YYNGEE in the germline V gene.

The chain links TRBV9 to TRBJ1-1, with a tentative D call TRBD1 (5 bases). CDR3 size: 15 residues. Germline V gives CDR1 SGDLS, CDR2 YYNGEE. Trimming shortened V by 4 bases and J by 4 bases, and 17 bases separated the two germline ends. CDR3 residues: CASSPRVGVGTEAFF. CDR3 in DNA: TGTGCCAGCAGCCCTCGTGTGGGGGTAGGCACTGAAGCTTTCTTT. Looking up the rest from reference TRBV9 and TRBJ1-1 gives the full variable domain: DSGVTQTPKHLITATGQRVTLRCSPRSGDLSVYWYQQSLDQGLQFLIQYYNGEERAKGNILERFSAQQFPDLHSELNLSSLELGDSALYFCASSPRVGVGTEAFFGQGTRLTVV.

This clone was picked up one time. The chain uses TRBV21-1 and TRBJ2-7; TRBD1, as called in the table, went unchecked against the DNA. TRBV21-1 is noted as a pseudogene. This CDR3 region has 17 residues. The CDR3 is CASSLSPEQGANWEQYF. Written as DNA, the CDR3 is TGTGCCAGCAGCTTAAGCCCCGAACAGGGGGCAAATTGGGAGCAGTACTTC.

J is TRBJ1-5 and V is TRBV3-1 (or the pseudogene TRBV3-2), with D hard to call. The CDR3 sequence is 14 residues long. V gave up 0 bases and J gave up 5 bases, with 8 bases separating them. Per germline, CDR1 LGHDT and CDR2 YNNKEL (reference sequence). CDR3 protein: CASSQDFGYQPQHF. DNA of the CDR3: TGTGCCAGCAGCCAAGATTTCGGGTATCAGCCCCAGCATTTT.

The table lists this clone with a few counts. CDR3 bases: TGTGCCAGCAGCCCCGACGGGGACACTGAAGCTTTCTTT. This gives the protein CASSPDGDTEAFF. The chain is built from TRBV3-1 (or the pseudogene TRBV3-2) and TRBJ1-1; D is unresolved. The germline V and J ends were trimmed by 4 bases and 3 bases, with 9 bases remaining between them. Germline CDR1 and CDR2: LGHDT and YNNKEL (reference sequence). CDR3 size: 13 residues.

The CDR3 protein is CASSGDYNQPQHF. CDR3 DNA: TGTGCCAGCAGTGGGGACTACAATCAGCCCCAGCATTTT. This rearrangement joins TRBV2 to TRBJ1-5, with D maybe TRBD1 (5 bases). The V gene lost 4 bases and the J gene lost 3 bases, with 7 bases spanning the gap. This CDR3 is built from 13 residues. CDR1 is SNHLY and CDR2 is FYNNEI in the germline V gene.

This chain uses TRBV6-1 with TRBJ1-2; D is unclear. V lost 1 base and J lost 4, with 10 bases in between. The CDR3 runs 14 residues. Looked up from germline, CDR1 is MNHNS and CDR2 is SASEGT. This CDR3 is CASSEGLEFYGYTF. CDR3 coding DNA: TGTGCCAGCAGTGAAGGGTTAGAGTTCTATGGCTACACCTTC.